Below, 22 T cell receptor beta chains from the same sample are listed, as sequenced in a study of blood T cell repertoires in COVID-19. Generated by immunoSEQ multiplex PCR, the TCRdb table keeps only in-frame clones and is missing some. The top ten hold roughly 12% of the sample, which has about 190,000 clones, roughly 80% seen once. Sequenced input: peripheral blood. These TCRs come from a man in his forties or fifties who had recovered from COVID-19.

This clone has only one observation. This chain connects TRBV9 to TRBJ2-7; no clear D. The CDR3 totals 14 residues. CDR1 SGDLS and CDR2 YYNGEE come from the germline V gene. V lost 0 bases and J lost 2, with 9 bases in between. The CDR3 sequence is CASSVDSSAYEQYF. The CDR3 nucleotides are TGTGCCAGCAGCGTAGATAGCTCTGCCTACGAGCAGTACTTC.

The chain employs TRBV5-5 and TRBJ1-5, with D perhaps TRBD1 (5 bases). This CDR3 contains 14 residues. V lost 0 bases and J lost 4, with 8 bases in between. Germline CDR1 and CDR2: SGHKS and YYEKEE (reference sequence). Here the CDR3 reads CASSLGQRNQPQHF. The CDR3 nucleotides read TGTGCCAGCAGCTTGGGACAGAGAAATCAGCCCCAGCATTTT.

The chain recombines TRBV9 with TRBJ2-7; 8 positions match TRBD2. V lost 4 bases to trimming and J lost 3 bases; unmatched junction nucleotides: 9. The CDR3 runs to 15 residues. Looked up from germline, CDR1 is SGDLS and CDR2 is YYNGEE. The CDR3 loop is CASSPEAGVNYEQYF. The CDR3, as DNA: TGTGCCAGCAGCCCAGAAGCGGGAGTGAACTACGAGCAGTACTTC.

In nucleotides, the CDR3 is TGTGCCAGCGCGGTTTTAAAGGCGGAGGGGAACACCGGGGAGCTGTTTTTT. This translates into CASAVLKAEGNTGELFF. V usage is TRBV18 and J usage is TRBJ2-2, with a possible D match to TRBD2 (6 bases). CDR1 is KGHSH, CDR2 LQKENI, per germline. V was shortened by 8 bases and J by 1 base, with 20 bases between the two germline ends. The CDR3 consists of 17 residues.

Only a few counts were recorded for this clone. The V gene is TRBV4-3, the J gene TRBJ2-3; TRBD2 matches 10 bases. The germline V gene encodes CDR1 LGHNA and CDR2 YSLEER. V was pared by 0 bases and J by 1 base, with 4 bases of the junction left unmatched. CDR3 length equals 17 residues. The CDR3 sequence: CASSQEISGRGTDTQYF. CDR3 DNA sequence: TGCGCCAGCAGCCAAGAAATCAGCGGGAGGGGCACAGATACGCAGTATTTT.

The chain has TRBV7-3 and TRBJ2-7; TRBD2 aligns across 8 bases. J was trimmed by 3 bases and V by 3 bases; bases with no gene match: 4. The CDR3 length is 14 residues. The V gene's germline CDR1 is SGHTA and CDR2 FQGTGA. CDR3 amino acids: CASSFSGKVYEQYF. DNA for the CDR3: TGTGCCAGCAGCTTTAGCGGGAAGGTCTACGAGCAGTACTTC.

The CDR3: CASSEWRTGGNQPQHF. CDR3 coding DNA: TGTGCCAGCAGTGAATGGCGGACAGGGGGCAATCAGCCCCAGCATTTT. The chain recombines TRBV2 with TRBJ1-5, with 9 positions matching TRBD1. CDR1 and CDR2 (germline): SNHLY, FYNNEI. Losses at the gene ends were 2 bases for V and 2 bases for J; bases not matched to a gene: 4. The CDR3 length is 16 residues.

The chain uses TRBV7-9 and TRBJ1-2; D uncertain. Germline V gene lookup returns CDR1 SEHNR and CDR2 FQNEAQ (reference sequence). Trimming left V 5 bases short and J 4 bases short, with 14 bases between. The CDR3 is made up of 14 amino acids. The chain's CDR3 is CASSVASAPYGYTF. CDR3 DNA sequence: TGTGCCAGCAGCGTCGCGTCTGCCCCCTATGGCTACACCTTC.

The chain links TRBV3-1 (or the pseudogene TRBV3-2) to TRBJ2-1; 8 bases fit TRBD2. In germline, CDR1 is LGHDT, CDR2 YNNKEL (reference sequence). V lost 2 bases to trimming and J lost 0 bases; unmatched junction nucleotides: 6. There are 17 residues in the CDR3. The CDR3 sequence: CASSQKAGALSYNEQFF. The CDR3 DNA reads TGTGCCAGCAGCCAAAAAGCGGGAGCTCTCTCCTACAATGAGCAGTTCTTC.

The chain is built from TRBV19 and TRBJ1-3, with 9 bases aligning to TRBD1. This CDR3 is built from 18 residues. Germline-derived CDR1 and CDR2 are LNHDA and SQIVND (reference sequence). V shed 5 bases and J 0 bases; nucleotides not matched to a gene: 11. The CDR3 DNA follows: TGTGCCAGTAGTCGCCGGGACAGGGCGATTTTCTCTGGAAACACCATATATTTT. Protein product: CASSRRDRAIFSGNTIYF.

The V and J genes are TRBV11-2 and TRBJ1-6; D is perhaps TRBD1 (6 bases). The V gene lost 5 bases and the J gene lost 13 bases, with 18 bases spanning the gap. The germline V gene encodes CDR1 SGHAT and CDR2 FQNNGV. The CDR3 is 14 amino acids. This CDR3 reads CASSPNTGHDPLHF. The CDR3 DNA reads as TGTGCCAGCAGCCCCAACACAGGGCATGATCCCCTCCACTTT.

This chain joins TRBV11-1 and TRBJ2-4; TRBD1 might be the D (6 bases). This CDR3 spans 15 amino acids. V shed 1 base and J shed 3 bases, with 10 bases lying between them. Germline loops: CDR1 SGHAT, CDR2 FQDESV (reference sequence). The CDR3 DNA reads as TGTGCCAGCAGCTTAGGGACAGTCAACAAAAACATTCAGTACTTC. Amino acid sequence: CASSLGTVNKNIQYF.

The rearrangement links TRBV29-1 to TRBJ2-5; 14 bases fit TRBD2. Germline CDR1 is SQVTM and CDR2 is ANQGSEA. V lost 6 bases, J lost 5 bases, and 11 bases stayed unmatched. CDR3 length: 16 amino acids. CDR3 in DNA: TGCAGCGTCGACTCCTCCGGGACTAGCGGGAGTGAGACCCAGTACTTC. It translates to CSVDSSGTSGSETQYF.

The chain couples TRBV6-2 or TRBV6-3 to TRBJ2-5, with TRBD2 matching over 7 bases. V trimming: 6 bases; J trimming: 5 bases; junction bases outside the gene matches: 9. The CDR3 covers 14 residues. From germline, CDR1 is MNHEY and CDR2 SVGEGT. The CDR3 here is CASSFGAGVETQYF. The CDR3 region has the DNA TGTGCCAGCAGCTTTGGGGCGGGGGTTGAGACCCAGTACTTC.

This chain links TRBV5-1 with TRBJ2-3, with a weak D call TRBD2 (5 bases). Germline loops: CDR1 SGHRS, CDR2 YFSETQ. The germline V and J ends were trimmed by 4 bases and 3 bases, with 12 bases remaining between them. This CDR3 comprises 14 residues. As DNA, the CDR3 is TGCGCCAGCAGCAAGGGAGACGGGACAGATACGCAGTATTTT. Protein product: CASSKGDGTDTQYF.

The rearrangement links TRBV7-9 to TRBJ1-6, with 10 bases matching TRBD1. The V and J ends lost 3 bases and 8 bases, in that order; junction bases with no gene match: 4. CDR3 length: 15 residues. The germline V gene has CDR1 SEHNR and CDR2 FQNEAQ (reference sequence). CDR3 sequence: CASSLTGGFDSPLHF. In DNA, the CDR3 is TGTGCCAGCAGCTTGACAGGGGGCTTCGATTCACCCCTCCACTTT.

The V and J genes are TRBV2 and TRBJ1-4, with 12 nucleotides matching TRBD1. CDR3 length: 15 amino acids. Trimming removed 7 bases from V and 7 bases from J; junction bases left unmatched: 7. Germline CDR1 reads SNHLY; CDR2 reads FYNNEI. Here the CDR3 DNA reads TGTGCCAGCACCACCGGGACAGGGGGCAGTGAAAAACTGTTTTTT. It translates to CASTTGTGGSEKLFF.

The chain is built from TRBV24-1 and TRBJ2-1; 7 bases match TRBD1. V lost 0 bases to trimming and J lost 4 bases; unmatched junction nucleotides: 2. CDR3 size: 15 residues. Germline CDR1 and CDR2: KGHDR and SFDVKD. CDR3 loop: CATSDLTQGYNEQFF. CDR3 in DNA: TGTGCCACCAGTGATTTGACACAGGGGTACAATGAGCAGTTCTTC.

This rearrangement joins TRBV3-1 (or the pseudogene TRBV3-2) to TRBJ2-1; D unclear. The ends were cut back, 4 bases at V and 3 bases at J, with 4 bases in the middle. Germline V lookup: CDR1 LGHDT, CDR2 YNNKEL (reference sequence). This CDR3 is built from 12 residues. CDR3 sequence (DNA): TGTGCCAGCAGCCTCAACTACAATGAGCAGTTCTTC. Translated: CASSLNYNEQFF.

The genes are TRBV14 and TRBJ2-7, with a tentative D call TRBD1 (6 bases). Per germline, CDR1 SGHDN and CDR2 FVKESK. This CDR3 has 14 amino acids. V lost 6 bases and J 2 bases, leaving 14 bases between the germline ends. CDR3 nucleotides: TGTGCCAGCAGTACAGGGTTGATCCCCTACGAGCAGTACTTC. Its translation is CASSTGLIPYEQYF.

Here the CDR3 reads CASSRTNEKLFF. The CDR3 nucleotides are TGTGCCAGCAGCCGTACTAATGAAAAACTGTTTTTT. The chain couples TRBV7-9 to TRBJ1-4; D unclear. Trimming cost V 5 bases and J 2 bases, with 3 bases left between them. CDR3 length: 12 residues. The germline gives CDR1 SEHNR, CDR2 FQNEAQ (reference sequence).

The chain uses TRBV6-4 and TRBJ1-6, with unresolved D. Germline-derived CDR1 and CDR2 are MRHNA and SNTAGT. V shed 6 bases and J shed 0 bases, with 15 bases lying between them. The CDR3 has 17 residues. The CDR3 region is CASSERSLGSYNSPLHF. The CDR3 nucleotides read TGTGCCAGCAGCGAGCGGTCGTTGGGCTCCTATAATTCACCCCTCCACTTT.